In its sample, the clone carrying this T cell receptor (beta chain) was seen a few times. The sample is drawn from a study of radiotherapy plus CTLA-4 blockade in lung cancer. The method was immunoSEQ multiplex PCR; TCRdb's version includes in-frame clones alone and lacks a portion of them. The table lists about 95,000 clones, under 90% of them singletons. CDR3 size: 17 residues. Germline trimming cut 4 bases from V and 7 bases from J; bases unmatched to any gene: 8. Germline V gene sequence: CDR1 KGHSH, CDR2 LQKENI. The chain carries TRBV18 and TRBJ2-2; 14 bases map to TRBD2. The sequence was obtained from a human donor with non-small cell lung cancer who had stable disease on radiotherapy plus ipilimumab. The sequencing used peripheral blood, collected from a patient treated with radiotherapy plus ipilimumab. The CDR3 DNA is TGTGCCAGCTCACATCCAGGACTAGCGGGAGGAAGCGGGGAGCTGTTTTTT. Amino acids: CASSHPGLAGGSGELFF.